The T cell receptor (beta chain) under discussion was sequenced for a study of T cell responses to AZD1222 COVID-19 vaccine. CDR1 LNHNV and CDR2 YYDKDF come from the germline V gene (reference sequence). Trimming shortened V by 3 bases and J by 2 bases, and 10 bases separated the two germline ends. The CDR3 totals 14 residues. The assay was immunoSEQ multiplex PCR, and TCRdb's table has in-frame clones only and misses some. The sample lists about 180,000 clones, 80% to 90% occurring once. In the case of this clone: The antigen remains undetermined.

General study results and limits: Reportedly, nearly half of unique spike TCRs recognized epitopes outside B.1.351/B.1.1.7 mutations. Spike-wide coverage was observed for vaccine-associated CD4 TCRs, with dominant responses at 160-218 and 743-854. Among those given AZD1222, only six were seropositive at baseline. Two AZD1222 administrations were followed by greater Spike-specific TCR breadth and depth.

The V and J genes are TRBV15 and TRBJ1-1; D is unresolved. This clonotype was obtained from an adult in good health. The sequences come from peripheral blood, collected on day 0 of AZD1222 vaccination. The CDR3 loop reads CATSRRGYNTEAFF. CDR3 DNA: TGTGCCACCAGCAGGCGGGGATACAACACTGAAGCTTTCTTT.